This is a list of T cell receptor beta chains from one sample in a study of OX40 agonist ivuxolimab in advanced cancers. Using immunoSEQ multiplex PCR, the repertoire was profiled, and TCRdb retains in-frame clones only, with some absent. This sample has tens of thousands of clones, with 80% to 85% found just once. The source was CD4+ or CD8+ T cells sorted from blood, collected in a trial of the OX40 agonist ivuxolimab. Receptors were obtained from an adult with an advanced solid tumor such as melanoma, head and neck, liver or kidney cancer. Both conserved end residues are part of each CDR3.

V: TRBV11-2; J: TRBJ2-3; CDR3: CASSPRERASDTQYF
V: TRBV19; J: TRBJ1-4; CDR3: CASSSPPGIGGAHEKLFF
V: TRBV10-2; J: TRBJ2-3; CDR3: CASSEPGSGTQYF
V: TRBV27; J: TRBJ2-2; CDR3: CASSFMAGGGNTGELFF
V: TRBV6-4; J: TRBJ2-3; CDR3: CASSPGGLGTDTQYF
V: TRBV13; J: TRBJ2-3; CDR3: CASSLGEGTDTQYF
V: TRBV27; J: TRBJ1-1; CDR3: CASSVSRGGRATEAFF
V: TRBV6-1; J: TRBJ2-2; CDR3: CASSERQERNTGELFF
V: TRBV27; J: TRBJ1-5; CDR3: CASSAQGARQPQHF
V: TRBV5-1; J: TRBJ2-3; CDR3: CASSLVAEADTQYF
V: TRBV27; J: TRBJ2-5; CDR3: CASGLAGALQETQYF
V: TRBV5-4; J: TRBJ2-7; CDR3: CASSLGQGVVEQYF
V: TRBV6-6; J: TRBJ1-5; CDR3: CASSYSRSNQPQHF
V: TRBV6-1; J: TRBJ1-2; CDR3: CASSEAVPRTNYGYTF
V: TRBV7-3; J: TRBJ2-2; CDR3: CASSQTGGPTGELFF
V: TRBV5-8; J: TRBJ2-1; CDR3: CASSDSGTNYNEQFF
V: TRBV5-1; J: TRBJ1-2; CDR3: CASSADRNGYTF
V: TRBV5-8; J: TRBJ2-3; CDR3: CASSSPGPSTDTQYF
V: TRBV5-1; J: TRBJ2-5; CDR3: CASSLTSGAQETQYF
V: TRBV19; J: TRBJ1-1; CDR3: CASSPRRTKPTEAFF
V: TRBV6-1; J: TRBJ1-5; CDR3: CASRPLPGNQPQHF
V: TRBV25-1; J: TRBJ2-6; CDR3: CASSESLGPGANVLTF